The entry below gives a single TCR beta chain sequence along with its context. Its antigen is unidentified. The protocol was immunoSEQ multiplex PCR, while the TCRdb copy is restricted to in-frame clones and leaves out a portion. The sample includes 75,000 to 90,000 clones, about 91% of them seen just once. Per germline, CDR1 SGHRS and CDR2 YFSETQ. The V end lost 0 bases, the J end lost 2 bases, and 14 bases lay between the germline ends. The CDR3 extends over 16 amino acids. The data originate from a study of T cell responses to AZD1222 COVID-19 vaccine. Findings and caveats of the study: Spike was spanned by vaccine-associated CD4 TCRs, which were dominant at 160-218 and 743-854. Clonal diversity may have been underestimated, and the donors were mostly white British, with more females than males. After the peak T cell response, and only then, were repertoires sampled. Reportedly, close to half of spike-specific TCRs are directed against unmutated variant regions.

Sample: peripheral blood, taken 28 days after the second AZD1222 dose. The TCR sequence derives from an adult who received the AZD1222 COVID-19 vaccine. This chain links TRBV5-1 with TRBJ2-5; tentatively, D is TRBD2 (7 bases). The CDR3 coding sequence is TGCGCCAGCAGCTTGGTACAGGGAGGGGGTCAAGAGACCCAGTACTTC. Its protein is CASSLVQGGGQETQYF.